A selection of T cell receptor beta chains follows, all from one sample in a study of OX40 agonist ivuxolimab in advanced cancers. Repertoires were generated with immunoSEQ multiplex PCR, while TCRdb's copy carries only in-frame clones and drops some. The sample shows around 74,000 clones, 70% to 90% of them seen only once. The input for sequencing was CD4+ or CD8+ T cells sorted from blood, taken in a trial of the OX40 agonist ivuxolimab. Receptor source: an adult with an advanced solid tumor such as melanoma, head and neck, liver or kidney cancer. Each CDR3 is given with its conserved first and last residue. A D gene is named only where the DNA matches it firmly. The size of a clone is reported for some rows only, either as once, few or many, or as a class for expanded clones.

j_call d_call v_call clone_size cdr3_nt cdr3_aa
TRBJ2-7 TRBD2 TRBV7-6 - TGTGCCAGCAGCTTAGTAGGTAGCGGGACCACCTACGAGCAGTACTTC CASSLVGSGTTYEQYF
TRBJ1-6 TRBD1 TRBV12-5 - TGTGCTAGTGGAATCGACAGGGGGCTCGGTTCACCCCTCCACTTT CASGIDRGLGSPLHF
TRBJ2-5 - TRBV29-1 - TGCAGCGTTGACGCGGTCGGGCAAGAGACCCAGTACTTC CSVDAVGQETQYF
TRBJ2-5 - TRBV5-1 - TGCGCCAGCAGCCTCGACACTACAGCAGAGACCCAGTACTTC CASSLDTTAETQYF
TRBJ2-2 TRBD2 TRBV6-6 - TGTGCCAGCAGTTACCCCCTAGCGGTGAACACCGGGGAGCTGTTTTTT CASSYPLAVNTGELFF
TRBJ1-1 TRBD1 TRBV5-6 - TGTGCCAGCAGTTATGGACAGGGCACTGAAGCTTTCTTT CASSYGQGTEAFF
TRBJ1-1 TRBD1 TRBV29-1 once TGCAGCGGGGGACAGTTCCAACGCACTGAAGCTTTCTTT CSGGQFQRTEAFF
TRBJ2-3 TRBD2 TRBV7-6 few TGTGCCAGCAGCTTGGCTAGCGGGGGGGACACAGATACGCAGTATTTT CASSLASGGDTDTQYF
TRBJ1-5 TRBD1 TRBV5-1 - TGCGCCAGCAGCTTGTCGGGACAGGCCAATCAGCCCCAGCATTTT CASSLSGQANQPQHF
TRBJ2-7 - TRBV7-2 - TGTGCCAGCAGACCCACCGGCGGGGGCGGGATCGAGCAGTACTTC CASRPTGGGGIEQYF
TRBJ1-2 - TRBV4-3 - TGCGCCAGCAGCCAATGGAGCGGGAGCTATGGCTACACCTTC CASSQWSGSYGYTF
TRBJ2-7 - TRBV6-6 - TGTGCCAGCAGTTACCGGGGCCTCAGCTCCTACGAGCAGTACTTC CASSYRGLSSYEQYF
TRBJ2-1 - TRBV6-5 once TGTGCCAGCAGTTACGACAGAAAAAGGAATGAGCAGTTCTTC CASSYDRKRNEQFF
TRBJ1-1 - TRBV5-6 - TGTGCCAGCAGCTTGGGACCTCCGGTAGCTTTCTTT CASSLGPPVAFF
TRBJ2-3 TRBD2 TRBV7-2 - TGTGCCAGCAGCTTAGGCGGGCCTAGCGGGGGCACAGATACGCAGTATTTT CASSLGGPSGGTDTQYF
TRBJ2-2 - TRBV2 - TGTGCCAGCAGTGAAGGTGGCAACACCGGGGAGCTGTTTTTT CASSEGGNTGELFF
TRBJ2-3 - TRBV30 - TGTGCCTGGAGTGCCTCCACAGATACGCAGTATTTT CAWSASTDTQYF
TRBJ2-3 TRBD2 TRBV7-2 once TGTGCCAGCAGCGAAACTAGCGGGGGGGCCGTCAGAGATACGCAGTATTTT CASSETSGGAVRDTQYF
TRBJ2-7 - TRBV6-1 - TGTGCCAGCAGCTACAGCTCCTACGAGCAGTACTTC CASSYSSYEQYF
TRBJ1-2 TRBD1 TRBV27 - TGTGCCAGCAGTTTAGGGGACAGGTCTAATGGCTACACCTTC CASSLGDRSNGYTF
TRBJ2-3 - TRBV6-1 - TGTGCCAGCAGTGGCCGAGGACTCATCACAGATACGCAGTATTTT CASSGRGLITDTQYF
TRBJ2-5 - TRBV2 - TGTGCCAGCAGGTTCACATCTTGGGAGACCCAGTACTTC CASRFTSWETQYF
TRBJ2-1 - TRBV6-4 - TGTGCCAGCAGTGGGCGGGCAGACAGGCCCTACAATGAGCAGTTCTTC CASSGRADRPYNEQFF
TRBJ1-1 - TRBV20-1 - TGCAGTGCCATGGAGGGGCTTGGAGCTTTCTTT CSAMEGLGAFF
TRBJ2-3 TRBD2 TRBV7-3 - TGTGCCAGCAGCATGACTAGCGGGGGCCCCACAGATACGCAGTATTTT CASSMTSGGPTDTQYF
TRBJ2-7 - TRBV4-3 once TGCGCCAGCAGCCAGCGGGACGGTTACTACGAGCAGTACTTC CASSQRDGYYEQYF
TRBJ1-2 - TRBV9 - TGTGCCAGCAGCATAGGGGGATATGGCTACACCTTC CASSIGGYGYTF
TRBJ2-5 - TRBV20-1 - TGCAGTGCTAGAGTCGTGGAGACCCAGTACTTC CSARVVETQYF
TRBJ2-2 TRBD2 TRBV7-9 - TGTGCCAGCAGCTCCCGGAGCGGGGGGTACGGCGGGGAGCTGTTTTTT CASSSRSGGYGGELFF
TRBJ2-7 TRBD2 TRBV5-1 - TGCGCCAGCAGCTTGGAATGGCGGGAGGCCGACGAGCAGTACTTC CASSLEWREADEQYF
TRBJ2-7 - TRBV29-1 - TGCAGCGACCTTTGGGAGGGGGGCCGCTACGAGCAGTACTTC CSDLWEGGRYEQYF
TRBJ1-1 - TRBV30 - TGTGCCTGGAGTGTAATTTCATACACTGAAGCTTTCTTT CAWSVISYTEAFF
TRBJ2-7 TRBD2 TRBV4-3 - TGCGCCAGCAGCCAAGATCTGGCGGGTCTGGGACTAGCGGGGGGGAAGACCTACGAGCAGTACTTC CASSQDLAGLGLAGGKTYEQYF
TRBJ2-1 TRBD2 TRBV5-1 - TGCGCCAGCAGCCGCGATACTAGCGGTACCTACAATGAGCAGTTCTTC CASSRDTSGTYNEQFF
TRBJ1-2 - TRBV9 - TGTGCCAGCAGCGTAGGGCAGGGACGGGGCTACACCTTC CASSVGQGRGYTF
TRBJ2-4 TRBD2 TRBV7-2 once TGTGCCAGCAGCCTTATGCGGGGGGCGGACATTCAGTACTTC CASSLMRGADIQYF
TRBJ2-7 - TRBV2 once TGTGCCAGCACCTTAAGAGGGACATACTCCTACGAGCAGTACTTC CASTLRGTYSYEQYF
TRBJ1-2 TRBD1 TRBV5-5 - TGTGCCAGCAGCTTCGGACAGGCCTATGGCTACACCTTC CASSFGQAYGYTF
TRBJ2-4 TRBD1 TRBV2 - TGTGCCAGCAGTGGACAGGGGAACATTCAGTACTTC CASSGQGNIQYF
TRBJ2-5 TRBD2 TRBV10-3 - TGTGCCTTCAAGGGGCGGGAGATCGGGAAGACCCAGTACTTC CAFKGREIGKTQYF
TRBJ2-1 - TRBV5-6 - TGTGCCAGCAGCTCGACAGCCACCCCCTACAATGAGCAGTTCTTC CASSSTATPYNEQFF
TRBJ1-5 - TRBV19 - TGTGCCAGTAGGGGGGGGCAGGCCCTTAATCAGCCCCAGCATTTT CASRGGQALNQPQHF
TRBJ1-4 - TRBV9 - TGTGCCAGCAGCGTAGCGGGGGGCCAAGGAGAGAAACTGTTTTTT CASSVAGGQGEKLFF
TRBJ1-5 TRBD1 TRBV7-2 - TGTGCCAGCAGCCCCGCCGGGACAGGGGTAATTGGTCAGCCCCAGCATTTT CASSPAGTGVIGQPQHF
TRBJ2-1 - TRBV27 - TGTGCCGCGGAAAGCTCCTACAATGAGCAGTTCTTC CAAESSYNEQFF
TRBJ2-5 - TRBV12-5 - TGTGCTAGTGCTTCGGGGGAGACCCAGTACTTC CASASGETQYF